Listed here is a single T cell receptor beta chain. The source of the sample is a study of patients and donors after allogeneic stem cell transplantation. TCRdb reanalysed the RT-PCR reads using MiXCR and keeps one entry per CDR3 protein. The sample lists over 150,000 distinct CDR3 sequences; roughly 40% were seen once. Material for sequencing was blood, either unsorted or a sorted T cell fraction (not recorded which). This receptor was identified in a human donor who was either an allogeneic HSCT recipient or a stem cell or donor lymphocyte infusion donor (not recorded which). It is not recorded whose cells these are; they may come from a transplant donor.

The CDR3 loop is CASSPQWSGRARDTQYF. CDR3 nucleotide sequence: TGTGCCAGCAGCCCCCAGTGGAGCGGGAGGGCCAGAGATACGCAGTATTTT. This chain joins TRBV14 and TRBJ2-3; 10 bases are a match to TRBD2. This CDR3 is 17 amino acids long. CDR1 is SGHDN, CDR2 FVKESK, per germline. Losses at the gene ends were 4 bases for V and 5 bases for J; bases not matched to a gene: 12.